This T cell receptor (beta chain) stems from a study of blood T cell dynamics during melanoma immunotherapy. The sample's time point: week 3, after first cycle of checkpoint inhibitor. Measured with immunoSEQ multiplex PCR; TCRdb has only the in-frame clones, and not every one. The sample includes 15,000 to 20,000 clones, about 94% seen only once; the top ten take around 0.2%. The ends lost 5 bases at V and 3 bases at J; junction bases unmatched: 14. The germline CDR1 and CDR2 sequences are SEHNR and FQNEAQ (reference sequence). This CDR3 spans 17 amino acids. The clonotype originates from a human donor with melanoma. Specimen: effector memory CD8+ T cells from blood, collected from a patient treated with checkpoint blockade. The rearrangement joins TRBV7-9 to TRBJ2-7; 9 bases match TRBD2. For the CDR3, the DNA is TGTGCCAGCAGCCCCGGGACTAGCTCGCGGGGGGTCTACGAGCAGTACTTC. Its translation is CASSPGTSSRGVYEQYF. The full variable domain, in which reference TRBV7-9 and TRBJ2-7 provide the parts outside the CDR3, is DTGVSQNPRHKITKRGQNVTFRCDPISEHNRLYWYRQTLGQGPEFLTYFQNEAQLEKSRLLSDRFSAERPKGSFSTLEIQRTEQGDSAMYLCASSPGTSSRGVYEQYFGPGTRLTVT.